The entry below gives a single T cell receptor beta chain sequence along with its context. What it recognizes is unknown. An end of the junction does not agree with germline; a read error may underlie this. The CDR3 loop spans 15 amino acids. Germline lookup yields CDR1 LGHNA and CDR2 YNFKEQ. This sample was included in a study of cytomegalovirus exposure and HLA in healthy donors. Study in general: A data release that came early held 80 million or so unique TCRs from HLA-typed donors.

Study results and caveats: Across HLA loci, a later analysis found differing TCR association rates, with DRB1 most and HLA-C fewest. What TCR beta sequences reportedly achieved was accurate prediction of HLA-A and HLA-B alleles in most subjects.

PCR used 60 Vbeta primers and 13 Jbeta primers. Produced via immunoSEQ multiplex PCR; TCRdb's table is partial and in-frame only. The top ten clones hold 1% of a sample with about 160,000 clones, less than 85% of them seen once. Sequencing input: PBMCs. The rearrangement links TRBV4-2 to TRBJ1-2, with D perhaps matching TRBD1 (5 bases). This receptor was taken from a boy younger than 10 in good health and CMV-seronegative. This CDR3 reads CASSQELWNWGQVGF. CDR3 nucleotides: TGTGCCAGCAGCCAAGAGCTCTGGAATTGGGGCCAGGTGGGCTTC.